These T cell receptor beta chains were read from a single sample in a study of early T cells in non-severe SARS-CoV-2 infection. TCRdb itself ran the 5' RACE reads through MiXCR, one entry per CDR3 protein. The sample shows tens of thousands of distinct CDR3 sequences, over 9% of them seen only once. The sample consisted of whole blood, taken at baseline. The receptors originated from an adult who was a healthcare worker with PCR-confirmed SARS-CoV-2 infection or an uninfected control (not recorded which). Both conserved end residues are part of each CDR3. D genes are given only for firm matches. Rows give clone size only sometimes, using once, few, many, or a class for an expanded clone.

j_call clone_size d_call v_call cdr3_aa cdr3_nt
TRBJ2-2 - - TRBV7-3 CASSFRPGAGELFF TGTGCCAGCAGCTTTCGGCCGGGGGCCGGGGAGCTGTTTTTT
TRBJ2-3 many TRBD1 TRBV7-3 CASSLTGGQGTDTQYF TGTGCCAGCAGCTTAACGGGGGGACAGGGAACAGATACGCAGTATTTT
TRBJ1-1 - - TRBV20-1 CSATTSTEAFF TGCAGTGCTACAACGAGCACTGAAGCTTTCTTT
TRBJ1-6 - - TRBV5-1 CASSLEGPSPLHF TGCGCCAGCAGCTTGGAAGGGCCTTCACCCCTCCACTTT
TRBJ1-2 few - TRBV6-5 CASSRATLQGSGYTF TGTGCCAGCAGTCGCGCGACTCTTCAAGGCAGCGGCTACACCTTC
TRBJ2-7 - TRBD1 TRBV10-3 CAISDGQGTYEQYF TGTGCCATCAGTGACGGACAGGGGACCTACGAGCAGTACTTC
TRBJ2-2 - - TRBV30 CAWTMGTGELFF TGTGCCTGGACCATGGGCACCGGGGAGCTGTTTTTT
TRBJ2-7 many - TRBV7-2 CASSLMDEQYF TGTGCCAGCAGCTTAATGGACGAGCAGTACTTC
TRBJ1-6 - - TRBV12-3/TRBV12-4 CASSVQVSPNSPLHF TGTGCCAGCAGTGTACAGGTTTCCCCGAATTCACCCCTCCACTTT
TRBJ2-2 few - TRBV11-2 CASSLRPPHAGGELFF TGTGCCAGCAGCTTACGCCCCCCGCACGCGGGCGGGGAGCTGTTTTTT
TRBJ1-3 many - TRBV7-6 CASSASGFGNTIYF TGTGCCAGCAGCGCTAGCGGATTCGGAAACACCATATATTTT
TRBJ2-3 few - TRBV30 CAWAGRSTDTQYF TGTGCCTGGGCGGGACGGAGCACAGATACGCAGTATTTT
TRBJ2-1 - TRBD2 TRBV30 CAPGGTYNEQFF TGTGCCCCGGGGGGGACCTACAATGAGCAGTTCTTC